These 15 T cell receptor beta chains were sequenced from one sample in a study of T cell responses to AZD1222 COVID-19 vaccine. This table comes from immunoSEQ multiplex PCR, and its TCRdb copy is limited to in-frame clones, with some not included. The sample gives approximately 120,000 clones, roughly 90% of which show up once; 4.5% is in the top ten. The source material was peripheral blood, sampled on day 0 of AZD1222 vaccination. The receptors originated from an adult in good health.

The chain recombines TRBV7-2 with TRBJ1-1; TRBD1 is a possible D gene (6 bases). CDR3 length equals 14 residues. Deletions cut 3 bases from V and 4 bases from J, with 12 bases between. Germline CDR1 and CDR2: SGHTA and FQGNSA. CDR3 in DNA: TGTGCCAGCAGCTTCAACAGGGAAAGCACTGAAGCTTTCTTT. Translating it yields CASSFNRESTEAFF.

CDR3 in amino acids: CASSLVGQGNHEQYF. The CDR3 DNA sequence: TGTGCCAGCAGCTTGGTAGGACAGGGTAACCACGAGCAGTACTTC. This sequence joins TRBV5-6 and TRBJ2-7, with TRBD1 identical over 8 bases. The germline V gene has CDR1 SGHDT and CDR2 YYEEEE. The CDR3 has 15 amino acids. Trimming cost V 0 bases and J 5 bases; bases outside gene matches: 7.

This CDR3 reads CASSVAQGTYNEQFF. In nucleotides, the CDR3 is TGTGCCAGCAGCGTAGCACAGGGAACCTACAATGAGCAGTTCTTC. The genes are TRBV9 and TRBJ2-1; possible D gene TRBD1, 6 bases. There are 15 residues in the CDR3. In germline, CDR1 is SGDLS, CDR2 YYNGEE. V was pared by 0 bases and J by 2 bases, with 9 bases between.

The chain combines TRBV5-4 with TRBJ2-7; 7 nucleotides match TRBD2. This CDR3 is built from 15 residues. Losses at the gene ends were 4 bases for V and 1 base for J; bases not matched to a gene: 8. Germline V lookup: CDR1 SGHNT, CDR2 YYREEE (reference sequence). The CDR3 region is CASSNTGTTSYEQYF. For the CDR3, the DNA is TGTGCCAGCAGCAACACCGGGACTACTTCCTACGAGCAGTACTTC.

Here the CDR3 DNA reads TGTGCCAGCAGCGGGCCGAGGGGAAACACCATATATTTT. Amino acid sequence: CASSGPRGNTIYF. The V and J genes are TRBV7-9 and TRBJ1-3; D remains ambiguous. V lost 5 bases and J lost 4, with 9 bases in between. The germline gives CDR1 SEHNR, CDR2 FQNEAQ (reference sequence). The CDR3 length is 13 residues.

The CDR3 here is CASSQDSGGHYNEQFF. CDR3 nucleotides: TGTGCCAGCAGCCAAGATTCGGGGGGGCATTACAATGAGCAGTTCTTC. This chain connects TRBV3-1 (or the pseudogene TRBV3-2) to TRBJ2-1, with TRBD2 matching over 8 bases. From germline, CDR1 is LGHDT and CDR2 YNNKEL (reference sequence). V shed 0 bases and J 4 bases; nucleotides not matched to a gene: 5. The CDR3 totals 16 residues.

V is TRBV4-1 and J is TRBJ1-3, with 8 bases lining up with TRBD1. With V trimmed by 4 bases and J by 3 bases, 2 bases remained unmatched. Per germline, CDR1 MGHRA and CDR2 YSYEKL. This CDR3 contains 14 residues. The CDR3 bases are TGCGCCAGCAGCCTCGGACAGGGTGGAAACACCATATATTTT. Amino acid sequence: CASSLGQGGNTIYF.

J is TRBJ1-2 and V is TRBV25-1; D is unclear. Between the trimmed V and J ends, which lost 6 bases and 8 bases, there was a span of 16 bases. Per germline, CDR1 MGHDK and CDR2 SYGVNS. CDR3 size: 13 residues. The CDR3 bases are TGTGCCAGCAGCCCCCTGATAGCCCAGGGCTACACCTTC. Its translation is CASSPLIAQGYTF.

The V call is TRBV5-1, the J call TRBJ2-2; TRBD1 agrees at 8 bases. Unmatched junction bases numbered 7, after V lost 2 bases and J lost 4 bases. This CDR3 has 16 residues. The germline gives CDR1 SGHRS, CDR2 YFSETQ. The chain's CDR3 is CASSLGQGRGTGELFF. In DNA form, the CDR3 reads TGCGCCAGCAGCTTAGGACAGGGAAGGGGCACCGGGGAGCTGTTTTTT.

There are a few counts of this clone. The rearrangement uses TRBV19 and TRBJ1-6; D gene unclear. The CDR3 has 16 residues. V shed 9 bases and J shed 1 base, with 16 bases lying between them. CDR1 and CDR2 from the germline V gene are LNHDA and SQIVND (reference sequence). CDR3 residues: CASSAKDASYNSPLHF. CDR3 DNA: TGTGCCAGCAGTGCAAAGGATGCATCCTATAATTCACCCCTCCACTTT.

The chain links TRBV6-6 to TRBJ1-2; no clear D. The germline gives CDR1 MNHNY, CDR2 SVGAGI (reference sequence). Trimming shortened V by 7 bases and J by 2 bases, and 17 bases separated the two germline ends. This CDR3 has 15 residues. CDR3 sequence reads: CASTTRPDTNYGYTF. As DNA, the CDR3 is TGTGCCAGCACTACCAGACCTGACACGAACTATGGCTACACCTTC.

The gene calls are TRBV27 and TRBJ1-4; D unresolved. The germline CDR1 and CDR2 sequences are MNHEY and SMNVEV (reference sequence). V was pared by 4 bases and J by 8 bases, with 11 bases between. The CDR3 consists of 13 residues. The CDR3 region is CASSSLKWEKLFF. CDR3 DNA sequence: TGTGCCAGCAGTTCCCTCAAGTGGGAAAAACTGTTTTTT.

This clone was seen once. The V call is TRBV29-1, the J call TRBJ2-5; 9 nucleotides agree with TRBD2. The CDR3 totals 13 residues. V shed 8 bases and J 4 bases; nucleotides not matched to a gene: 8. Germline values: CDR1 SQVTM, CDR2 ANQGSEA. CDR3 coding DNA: TGCAGCCTGCGGGGGGGTAGAGGAGAGACCCAGTACTTC. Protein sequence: CSLRGGRGETQYF.

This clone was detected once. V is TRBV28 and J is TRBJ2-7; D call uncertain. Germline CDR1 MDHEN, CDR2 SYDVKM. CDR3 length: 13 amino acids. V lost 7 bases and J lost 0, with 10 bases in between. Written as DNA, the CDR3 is TGTGCCAGCACCCCAGCCGTCTCCTACGAGCAGTACTTC. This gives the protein CASTPAVSYEQYF.

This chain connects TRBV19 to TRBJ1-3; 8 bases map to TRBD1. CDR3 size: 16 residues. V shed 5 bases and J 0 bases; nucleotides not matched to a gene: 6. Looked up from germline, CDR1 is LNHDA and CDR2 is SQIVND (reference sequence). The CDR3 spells CASSVTGAASGNTIYF. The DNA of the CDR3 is TGTGCCAGTAGTGTGACAGGGGCCGCCTCTGGAAACACCATATATTTT.